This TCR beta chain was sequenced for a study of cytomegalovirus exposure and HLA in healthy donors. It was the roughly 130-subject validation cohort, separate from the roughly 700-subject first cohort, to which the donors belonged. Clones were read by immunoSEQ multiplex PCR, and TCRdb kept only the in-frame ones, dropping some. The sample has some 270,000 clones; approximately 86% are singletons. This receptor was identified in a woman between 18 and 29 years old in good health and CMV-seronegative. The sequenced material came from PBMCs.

The CDR3, as DNA: TGTGCCAGCAGCGCCGGACTAGCGGTCGGGGGGAGCACAGATACGCAGTATTTT. Translated, it gives CASSAGLAVGGSTDTQYF. The rearrangement joins TRBV11-3 to TRBJ2-3; the match to TRBD2 covers 10 bases. The V gene end was trimmed by 5 bases and the J gene end by 0 bases; junction bases not matched to a gene: 11. The CDR3 is 18 residues long. Germline CDR1 SGHNT, CDR2 YENEEA.